The 5 T cell receptor beta chains below come from one sample, sequenced in a study of T-cell memory formation after mild COVID-19. From the 5' RACE reads, TCRdb called clonotypes with MiXCR, one entry per CDR3 protein. This sample yields some 160,000 distinct CDR3 sequences, of which 10% to 15% are seen a single time; approximately 3.3% belongs to the top ten. Sequencing input: PBMCs or a T cell subset sorted from them (not recorded which). The receptors shown here come from a young man who had mild COVID-19 (a few samples of this study predate the infection). Cell type and time point are not known.

This clonotype is a singleton in its sample. The V and J genes are TRBV20-1 and TRBJ2-7, with unresolved D. The germline gives CDR1 DFQATT, CDR2 SNEGSKA (reference sequence). The CDR3 runs to 11 residues. Deletions cut 1 base from V and 5 bases from J, with 6 bases between. CDR3 in amino acids: CSARALNEQYF. The CDR3 DNA reads as TGCAGTGCTAGAGCCCTTAACGAGCAGTACTTC.

The CDR3 bases are TGCGCCAGCAGCCACCCGGGACAGGGCTACGAGCAGTACTTC. Translation: CASSHPGQGYEQYF. The rearrangement uses TRBV4-1 and TRBJ2-7; 9 nucleotides agree with TRBD1. Trimming cost V 3 bases and J 3 bases; bases outside gene matches: 3. The CDR3 is 14 amino acids. Germline CDR1 reads MGHRA; CDR2 reads YSYEKL.

This sequence joins TRBV7-6 and TRBJ2-3; D might be TRBD1 or TRBD2, each matching 5 bases. Germline V gives CDR1 SGHVS, CDR2 FNYEAQ. This CDR3 is 15 amino acids long. The germline V and J ends were trimmed by 7 bases and 5 bases, with 19 bases remaining between them. Written as DNA, the CDR3 is TGTGCCAGCACCAAAGAAAGAACGGGGCAAGATACGCAGTATTTT. It codes for CASTKERTGQDTQYF.

In its sample, this clonotype was seen many times. The chain is built from TRBV10-3 and TRBJ2-3; no clear D. This CDR3 spans 15 amino acids. CDR1 and CDR2 (germline): ENHRY, SYGVKD. Trimming left V 6 bases short and J 0 bases short, with 13 bases between. The CDR3 coding sequence is TGTGCCATCAGGAATTACCCGACGAGCACAGATACGCAGTATTTT. Translated: CAIRNYPTSTDTQYF.

The V and J genes are TRBV7-3 and TRBJ2-5; 9 bases align to TRBD2. The ends lost 1 base at V and 3 bases at J; junction bases unmatched: 0. CDR1 is SGHTA and CDR2 is FQGTGA in the germline V gene. The CDR3 has 14 residues. CDR3 sequence (DNA): TGTGCCAGCAGCTTAATAGCGGGGGAAGAGACCCAGTACTTC. This gives the protein CASSLIAGEETQYF.